This T cell receptor (beta chain) was profiled in a study of OX40 agonist ivuxolimab in advanced cancers. Study-wide results and caveats: CD4+ and CD8+ blood T cells expanded clonally by week 6 at 0.1 to 3.0 mg/kg. The study found among the lowest clonal expansion in partial responders at 0.1-3.0 mg/kg. Specificity for antigen went undetermined in the expanded peripheral T cells.

Assay used: immunoSEQ multiplex PCR; TCRdb lists only in-frame clones, some missing. This table has 60,000 to 75,000 clones, approximately 86% appearing once. The J segment lost 7 bases and the V segment lost 5 bases, leaving 11 bases of the junction unmatched. Germline V gene lookup returns CDR1 SEHNR and CDR2 FQNEAQ (reference sequence). CDR3 length: 15 residues. On cycle 4 day 1 and cycle 7 day 1, as well as at baseline, blood was sampled. About this clone itself: Antigen unknown.

The rearrangement links TRBV7-9 to TRBJ2-7; 10 positions match TRBD2. The origin of this receptor is an adult with an advanced solid tumor such as melanoma, head and neck, liver or kidney cancer. The sequencing used CD4+ or CD8+ T cells sorted from blood, collected in a trial of the OX40 agonist ivuxolimab. The CDR3 coding sequence is TGTGCCAGCAGCGAGCAGCGGGGGGGGAAGGTTGAGCAGTACTTC. Translating gives CASSEQRGGKVEQYF.